One T cell receptor beta chain is described in this entry. The data derive from a study of technical replicates of blood from several donors. Some clones are missing from TCRdb's copy, which holds only in-frame ones; the method was immunoSEQ multiplex PCR. This sample has under 70,000 clones; about nine tenths occur once, and the top ten carry 4.5% to 5%. Sequenced material: PBMCs. This clonotype originated in a human donor in good health. Some clones in this sample may be carry-over from other donors' samples.

CDR3 sequence: CASSFWDRGNTDTQYF. As DNA, the CDR3 is TGTGCCAGCAGCTTCTGGGACAGGGGAAACACAGATACGCAGTATTTT. V is TRBV5-6 and J is TRBJ2-3; 10 bases are shared with TRBD1. Germline loops: CDR1 SGHDT, CDR2 YYEEEE. The CDR3 has 16 residues. Trimming took 2 bases from V and 2 from J; bases not matched to a gene: 5.